This TCR beta chain is from a study of quantifying T cell responses using KT2 cells. Study at large: Reverse transcription used primers in the TCR alpha and beta constant regions. General observations from the study: KT2 sequences were detected down to about one KT2 cell per 100,000 PBMC.

Fixed numbers of PBMC received varying amounts of KT2 cells. Trimming took 0 bases from V and 2 from J; bases not matched to a gene: 6. The length of the CDR3 is 16 residues. Looked up from germline, CDR1 is SGHTA and CDR2 is FQGNSA. This clonotype was seen a few times. Its specificity is not known. Each cDNA got a UMI-containing oligo ligated at its 3' end. An equimolar mix of RC1.1 and RC1.2 primed the beta chain across TRBC1 and TRBC2. TCRdb re-called the UMI-ligation and nested PCR reads through MiXCR, storing one row per CDR3 protein. The repertoire holds 39,000 or so distinct CDR3 sequences, with around 15% as singletons.

This chain uses TRBV7-2 with TRBJ2-7; 8 bases map to TRBD2. The TCR comes from a human donor. Specimen: PBMCs spiked with cells of the T cell clone KT2. CDR3 DNA: TGTGCCAGCAGCTTAGCGGCGGTAGCGGGGCCCTACGAGCAGTACTTC. It translates to CASSLAAVAGPYEQYF.